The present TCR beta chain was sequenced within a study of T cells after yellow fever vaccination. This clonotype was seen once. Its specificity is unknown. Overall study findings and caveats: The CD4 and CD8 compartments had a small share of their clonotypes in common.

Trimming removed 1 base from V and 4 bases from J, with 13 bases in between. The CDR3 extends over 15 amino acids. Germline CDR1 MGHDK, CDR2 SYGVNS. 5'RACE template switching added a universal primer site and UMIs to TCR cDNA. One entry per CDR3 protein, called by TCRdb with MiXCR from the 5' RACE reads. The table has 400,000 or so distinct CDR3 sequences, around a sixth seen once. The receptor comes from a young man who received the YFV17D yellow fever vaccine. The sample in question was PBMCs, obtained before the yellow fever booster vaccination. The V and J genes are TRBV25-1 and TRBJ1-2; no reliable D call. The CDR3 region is CASSELGGYPYGYTF. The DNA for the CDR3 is TGTGCCAGCAGTGAATTAGGAGGTTATCCCTATGGCTACACCTTC.